This paragraph reports one T cell receptor (beta chain). Its antigen is unknown. Per-base quality was not reported, and no clone a single base away is much larger than it. The record originates from a study of blood T cell repertoires in COVID-19 (TCRdb year 2020). About the full investigation: Collaborator samples came from the United States, Italy and Spain and covered acute and convalescent phases of COVID-19. The prospective study material was composed of cDNA or gDNA derived from T cells, B-cell-depleted T cells, or PBMCs. The dataset comprised deeply sampled blood TCRbeta repertoires from subjects exposed to, actively infected with, or recovered from COVID-19. A freely available public database, intended as a resource for researchers studying the immune response to SARS-CoV-2, is where the repertoires were released. Samples were obtained from the ongoing ImmuneRACE study (first 160 participants) and from roughly 1,300 subjects provided by 6 global collaborators. A de-identified subject ID, COVID-19 status, age in years and sex were almost always included in the sample metadata. Where available, HLA class I and class II types were taken from metadata supplied by the sample provider and were not determined by assay-based typing.

The junction shows trimming of 6 bases on V and 0 bases on J, and the gene matches do not reach 3 bases of it. Looking up the germline V gene yields CDR1 KGHSH and CDR2 LQKENI. The CDR3 runs 15 amino acids, cysteine and phenylalanine included. Just CDR3 DNA is preserved here, 45 bases in frame from base 1. TCRbeta CDR3 regions were amplified from genomic DNA by means of the immunoSEQ Assay, a bias-controlled multiplex PCR. Per the source publication's procedure: Within the assay, amplification of reference gene primers was used to estimate how many nucleated cells each sample contained. To quantify the absolute abundance of each unique TCRbeta CDR3 rearrangement, sequence reads were collapsed and filtered. Productive Simpson clonality was computed per sample as the square root of Simpson's diversity index over productive rearrangements. Imported from immuneACCESS, the table was reduced by TCRdb to in-frame sequences with V and J called. These copies leave out some clones; in studies compared against another copy, an unresolved V gene accounts for under half, and the cause of the remainder is not known. The V and J calls and clone size come from that table; D and trimming were worked out from the DNA. The sample profile shows about 39,000 clones; more than 85% of them were found once. The top ten clones comprise approximately 2.1% of the sample.

The research as a whole found: The amount of clinical and demographic metadata varied by source and participant and was provided uncurated.

The collaborating institutions used their own protocols to collect whole blood in K2EDTA tubes. For TCRbeta analysis, collaborators shipped samples in one of three forms: frozen whole blood, isolated PBMCs, or DNA extracted from either of those sample types. This clonotype was obtained from a man in his forties or fifties with active COVID-19. Recombination linked TRBV18 to TRBJ2-7; 12 middle bases align to TRBD2. The specimen sequenced was peripheral blood. This receptor has the CDR3 CASSRTSGISYEQYF. The DNA sequence is as follows: TGTGCCAGCTCCCGGACTAGCGGGATCTCCTACGAGCAGTACTTC. Here the CDR3 is joined to the reference TRBV18 and TRBJ2-7 genes, and the full variable domain is: NAGVMQNPRHLVRRRGQEARLRCSPMKGHSHVYWYRQLPEEGLKFMVYLQKENIIDESGMPKERFSAEFPKEGPSILRIQQVVRGDSAAYFCASSRTSGISYEQYFGPGTRLTVT.